A selection of T cell receptor beta chains follows, all from one sample in a study of shared clonotypes between healthy human individuals. Produced via immunoSEQ multiplex PCR; TCRdb's table is partial and in-frame only. The sample yields fewer than 550,000 clones, about 80% seen once. The sample taken for sequencing was PBMCs. These receptors came from a woman in her forties in good health. Some clones in this sample may be carry-over from other donors' samples. Each CDR3 is given with its conserved first and last residue. Fields, in order: D gene, J gene, V gene, clone size, CDR3 protein, CDR3 DNA. The D gene is left open where the match is weak. The listing skips clone size in some rows; elsewhere it reads once, few, many or a size class.

>TRBD1|TRBJ1-5|TRBV5-6|-
CASSSWTGSQPQHF
TGTGCCAGCAGCTCCTGGACAGGGAGTCAGCCCCAGCATTTT
>-|TRBJ2-3|TRBV28|-
CASQLDTQDTQYF
TGTGCCAGCCAGTTGGATACACAAGATACGCAGTATTTT
>-|TRBJ2-3|TRBV11-3|-
CASSLDGDADTQYF
TGTGCCAGCAGCTTAGACGGGGATGCGGATACGCAGTATTTT
>-|TRBJ2-3|TRBV21-1|once
CASSKDGGRPSHTDTQYF
TGTGCCAGCAGCAAAGATGGCGGGAGGCCCTCCCACACAGATACGCAGTATTTT
>-|TRBJ2-1|TRBV6-1|-
CASSERGWERYNEQFF
TGTGCCAGCAGTGAGCGCGGGTGGGAGCGGTACAATGAGCAGTTCTTC
>TRBD1|TRBJ2-7|TRBV28|-
CASSLKTGVFYEQYF
TGTGCCAGCAGTTTGAAGACAGGGGTTTTCTACGAGCAGTACTTC
>TRBD1|TRBJ1-3|TRBV28|-
CASSQQGLGNTIYF
TGTGCCAGCAGCCAACAGGGGCTGGGAAACACCATATATTTT
>-|TRBJ2-7|TRBV6-5|-
CASSYQGFGSYEQYF
TGTGCCAGCAGTTACCAGGGATTTGGCTCCTACGAGCAGTACTTC
>TRBD1|TRBJ2-2|TRBV10-1|-
CASSDSRPDRAPAGELFF
TGCGCCAGCAGTGATTCCAGACCCGACAGGGCCCCCGCCGGGGAGCTGTTTTTT
>-|TRBJ2-7|TRBV7-2|-
CASSFGAGATLAKEQYF
TGTGCCAGCAGCTTTGGGGCAGGGGCGACGCTAGCGAAAGAGCAGTACTTC
>-|TRBJ2-7|TRBV18|-
CASSVIGRGEQYF
TGTGCCAGCTCAGTAATAGGTCGGGGTGAGCAGTACTTC
>TRBD1|TRBJ1-2|TRBV4-2|-
CASSLDRGNYGYTF
TGTGCCAGCAGTTTGGACAGGGGGAACTATGGCTACACCTTC
>-|TRBJ2-7|TRBV7-2|-
CASSLFGGTYEQYF
TGTGCCAGCAGCTTATTCGGCGGAACCTACGAGCAGTACTTC
>-|TRBJ2-5|TRBV9|once
CASSAREGGTQYF
TGTGCCAGCAGCGCCCGGGAAGGGGGGACCCAGTACTTC
>-|TRBJ2-3|TRBV19|-
CASSRQPGSDTQYF
TGTGCCAGTAGTAGGCAACCCGGGTCAGATACGCAGTATTTT
>TRBD2|TRBJ2-7|TRBV6-8|once
CASSYLAGYWEQYF
TGTGCCAGCAGTTACCTAGCGGGTTATTGGGAGCAGTACTTC